Below, 7 T cell receptor beta chains from the same sample are listed, as sequenced in a study of blood T cell repertoires in COVID-19. This table comes from immunoSEQ multiplex PCR, and its TCRdb copy is limited to in-frame clones, with some not included. The table lists 150,000 to 200,000 clones, roughly 90% of them singletons, with 18% in the top ten. The material sequenced was peripheral blood. These TCRs come from a man aged 55 to 70 with active or convalescent COVID-19.

V gene TRBV18 combines with J gene TRBJ2-1; D is unclear. Trimming left V 0 bases short and J 6 bases short, with 12 bases between. This CDR3 is 15 amino acids long. Germline CDR1 is KGHSH and CDR2 is LQKENI. The CDR3 nucleotides are TGTGCCAGCTCACCACCGACACGGCAAGGCAATGAGCAGTTCTTC. The encoded protein is CASSPPTRQGNEQFF. Full variable domain (missing parts from reference TRBV18 and TRBJ2-1): NAGVMQNPRHLVRRRGQEARLRCSPMKGHSHVYWYRQLPEEGLKFMVYLQKENIIDESGMPKERFSAEFPKEGPSILRIQQVVRGDSAAYFCASSPPTRQGNEQFFGPGTRLTVL.

The chain joins TRBV11-2 to TRBJ2-1; D gene ambiguous. V was shortened by 2 bases and J by 4 bases, with 15 bases between the two germline ends. The germline V gene has CDR1 SGHAT and CDR2 FQNNGV. The CDR3 loop spans 16 amino acids. The CDR3 reads CASSLLGAMSYNEQFF. In DNA form, the CDR3 reads TGTGCCAGCAGCTTATTAGGAGCCATGAGTTACAATGAGCAGTTCTTC.

The count of this clone is one. This chain joins TRBV4-2 and TRBJ2-3, with TRBD2 as a possible D gene (5 bases). Trimming took off 1 base at V and 7 bases at J, with 12 bases between the two ends. The CDR3 totals 14 residues. Germline V lookup: CDR1 LGHNA, CDR2 YNFKEQ. CDR3 sequence reads: CASSQGGGSHTQYF. CDR3 bases: TGTGCCAGCAGCCAAGGAGGAGGTAGCCATACGCAGTATTTT.

The rearrangement joins TRBV1 to TRBJ2-7; no check of the table's D call, TRBD1, against the DNA was made. TRBV1 is a pseudogene locus. This CDR3 comprises 15 residues. The CDR3 region has the DNA TGCACCAGCAGCCGCTACACAGGGGTTTCCTACGAGCAGTACTTC. Protein sequence: CTSSRYTGVSYEQYF.

The V and J genes are TRBV3-1 (or the pseudogene TRBV3-2) and TRBJ2-1; a possible D gene is TRBD2 (5 bases). Trimming removed 1 base from V and 8 bases from J, with 15 bases in between. The CDR3 sequence is 15 residues long. In germline, CDR1 is LGHDT, CDR2 YNNKEL (reference sequence). CDR3 sequence (DNA): TGTGCCAGCAGCCAAGTAACGCTAGCTAATGATGAGCAGTTCTTC. It yields the protein CASSQVTLANDEQFF.

The genes are TRBV3-1 (or the pseudogene TRBV3-2) and TRBJ1-1; 7 bases match TRBD1. V shed 2 bases, J shed 12 bases, and the junction held 9 bases outside the gene matches. Germline CDR1 and CDR2: LGHDT and YNNKEL (reference sequence). The CDR3 sequence is 13 residues long. The CDR3 here is CASSQTKGQLTFF. DNA for the CDR3: TGTGCCAGCAGCCAAACAAAGGGACAGCTCACTTTCTTT.

This chain joins TRBV5-1 and TRBJ2-3; 8 nucleotides align to TRBD1. Germline values: CDR1 SGHRS, CDR2 YFSETQ. V lost 0 bases to trimming and J lost 1 base; unmatched junction nucleotides: 7. This CDR3 region has 17 residues. The DNA of the CDR3 is TGCGCCAGCAGCTTGGCCGTCTCGGGACAGGGCACAGATACGCAGTATTTT. As protein: CASSLAVSGQGTDTQYF.